The present entry profiles one T cell receptor (beta chain) with its context. The antigen remains unidentified. Via MiXCR, TCRdb re-called the RT-PCR reads, giving one row per CDR3 protein. The sample shows some 11,000 distinct CDR3 sequences, roughly 82% of them seen only once. The sample belongs to a study of yellow fever vaccine responses in identical twins. Study-wide results and limits: Twins' vaccine T cell response reportedly seemed partly convergent, partly personalized.

CDR3 length: 15 amino acids. From germline, CDR1 is SGHAT and CDR2 FQDESV (reference sequence). Trimming stripped 1 base from V and 2 bases from J, with 11 bases between. V is TRBV11-1 and J is TRBJ1-1; possibly TRBD1 for D (6 bases). The sequence came from a young woman who received the yellow fever vaccine. Material: T cells from blood (PBMCs), unsorted or a sorted subset (not recorded which), obtained before or after yellow fever vaccination (not recorded which). The CDR3 spells CASSLGLGGNTEAFF. In DNA form, the CDR3 reads TGTGCCAGCAGCTTAGGTTTAGGGGGTAACACTGAAGCTTTCTTT.